This T cell receptor beta chain was sequenced for a study of blood T cells in healthy people across ages. The ends were cut back, 6 bases at V and 3 bases at J, with 12 bases in the middle. The CDR3 runs 13 residues. The germline gives CDR1 MNHNY, CDR2 SVGAGI (reference sequence). This clonotype was detected once. Its antigen is not known. Study-level findings and limits: Roughly linearly, TCR beta diversity per million T cells fell as age increased.

Alongside a J-beta primer mix, a sample-barcoded 5' primer served in a second PCR lasting about 6 to 11 cycles. TCRdb re-called the 5' RACE reads with MiXCR, one entry per CDR3 protein. The sample holds around 800,000 distinct CDR3 sequences, roughly 25% seen once. The sample also formed part of further work on T cells of mothers and their children. This second report adds: The overlap seen between related mothers and children slightly exceeded that of unrelated pairs, though not significantly.

Sequenced material: blood. The gene calls are TRBV6-6 and TRBJ2-7; D is unclear. This sequence originates from a boy younger than 18 in good health. CDR3 sequence reads: CASRERPGYEQYF. CDR3 in DNA: TGTGCCAGCAGGGAACGTCCAGGCTACGAGCAGTACTTC.